This TCR beta chain was documented in a study of identical twins. MiXCR, applied by TCRdb to the 5' RACE reads, yields one record per CDR3 protein. The sample contains a few hundred thousand distinct CDR3 sequences, 7% to 9.5% of which appear only once. This clonotype was counted at least ten times. Its antigen is unidentified. General study findings and limits: Beta out-of-frame twin sharing showed a weaker excess. Conclusions were based on cross-sectional statistical analysis, without following the same donors.

The CDR3 loop spans 14 amino acids. Trimming shortened V by 3 bases and J by 0 bases, and 6 bases separated the two germline ends. This sequence originates from a woman in her forties or fifties in good health. The V call is TRBV12-3 or TRBV12-4, the J call TRBJ2-1; D uncertain. Material for sequencing was naive T cells sorted from blood. The CDR3 nucleotides are TGTGCCAGCAGTTTGAGTCGCTCCTACAATGAGCAGTTCTTC. Its translation: CASSLSRSYNEQFF.